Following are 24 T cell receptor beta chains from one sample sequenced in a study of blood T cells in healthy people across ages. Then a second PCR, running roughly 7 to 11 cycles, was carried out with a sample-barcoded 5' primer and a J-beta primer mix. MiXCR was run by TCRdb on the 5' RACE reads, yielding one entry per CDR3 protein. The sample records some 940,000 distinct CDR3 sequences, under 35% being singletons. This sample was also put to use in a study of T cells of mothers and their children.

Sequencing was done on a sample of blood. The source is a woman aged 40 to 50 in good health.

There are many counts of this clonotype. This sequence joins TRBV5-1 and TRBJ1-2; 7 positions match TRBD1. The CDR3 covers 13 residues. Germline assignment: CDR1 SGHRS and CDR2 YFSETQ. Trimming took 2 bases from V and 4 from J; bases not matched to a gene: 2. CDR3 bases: TGCGCCAGCAGCTTTGACAGGGCCTATGGCTACACCTTC. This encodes CASSFDRAYGYTF.

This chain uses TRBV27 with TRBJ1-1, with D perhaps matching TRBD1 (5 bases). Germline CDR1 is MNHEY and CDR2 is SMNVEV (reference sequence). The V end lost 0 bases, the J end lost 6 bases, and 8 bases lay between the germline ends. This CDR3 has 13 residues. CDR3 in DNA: TGTGCCAGCAGTTTATCAGGGGTCGCTGAAGCTTTCTTT. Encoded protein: CASSLSGVAEAFF.

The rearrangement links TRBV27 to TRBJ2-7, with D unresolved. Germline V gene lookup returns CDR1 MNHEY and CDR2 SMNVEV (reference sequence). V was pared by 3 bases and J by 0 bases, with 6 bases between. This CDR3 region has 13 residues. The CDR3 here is CASSLIASYEQYF. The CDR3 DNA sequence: TGTGCCAGCAGTTTGATCGCCTCCTACGAGCAGTACTTC.

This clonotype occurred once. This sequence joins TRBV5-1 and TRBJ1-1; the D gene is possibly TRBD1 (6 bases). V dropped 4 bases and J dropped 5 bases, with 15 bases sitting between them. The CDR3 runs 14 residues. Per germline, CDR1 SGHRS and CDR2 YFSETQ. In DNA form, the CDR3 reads TGCGCCAGCAGCCTGGTGGAGGGGGAGACTGAAGCTTTCTTT. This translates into CASSLVEGETEAFF.

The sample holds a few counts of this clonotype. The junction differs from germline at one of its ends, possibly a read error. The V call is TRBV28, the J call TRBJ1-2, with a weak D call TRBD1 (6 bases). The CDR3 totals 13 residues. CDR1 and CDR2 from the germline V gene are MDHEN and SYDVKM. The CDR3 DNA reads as TGTGCCGCACAGGGATCCCCTAACTATGACTACACCTTC. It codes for CAAQGSPNYDYTF.

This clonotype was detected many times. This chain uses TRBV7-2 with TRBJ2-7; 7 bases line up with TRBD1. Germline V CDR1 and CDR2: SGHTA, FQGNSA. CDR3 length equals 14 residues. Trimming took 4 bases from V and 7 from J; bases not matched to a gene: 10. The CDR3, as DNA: TGTGCCAGCAGCTCGGCCGACAGGGTGGGGGAGCAGTACTTC. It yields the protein CASSSADRVGEQYF.

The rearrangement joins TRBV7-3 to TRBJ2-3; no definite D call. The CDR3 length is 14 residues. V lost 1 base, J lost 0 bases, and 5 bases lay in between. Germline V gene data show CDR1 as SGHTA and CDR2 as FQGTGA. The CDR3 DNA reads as TGTGCCAGCAGCTTAATTCCAAGCACAGATACGCAGTATTTT. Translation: CASSLIPSTDTQYF. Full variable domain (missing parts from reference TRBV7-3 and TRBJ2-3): GAGVSQTPSNKVTEKGKYVELRCDPISGHTALYWYRQSLGQGPEFLIYFQGTGAADDSGLPNDRFFAVRPEGSVSTLKIQRTERGDSAVYLCASSLIPSTDTQYFGPGTRLTVL.

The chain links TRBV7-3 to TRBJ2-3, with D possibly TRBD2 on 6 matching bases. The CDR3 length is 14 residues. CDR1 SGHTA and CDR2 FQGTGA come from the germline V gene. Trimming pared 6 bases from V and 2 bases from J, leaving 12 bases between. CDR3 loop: CASSDRGFTDTQYF. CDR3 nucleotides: TGTGCCAGCAGTGATCGGGGGTTCACAGATACGCAGTATTTT.

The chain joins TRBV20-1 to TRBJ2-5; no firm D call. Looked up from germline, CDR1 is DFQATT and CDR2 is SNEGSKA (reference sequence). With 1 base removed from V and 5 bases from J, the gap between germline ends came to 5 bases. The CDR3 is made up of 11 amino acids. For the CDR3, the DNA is TGCAGTGCTAGAGCGTGCGAGACCCAGTACTTC. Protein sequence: CSARACETQYF.

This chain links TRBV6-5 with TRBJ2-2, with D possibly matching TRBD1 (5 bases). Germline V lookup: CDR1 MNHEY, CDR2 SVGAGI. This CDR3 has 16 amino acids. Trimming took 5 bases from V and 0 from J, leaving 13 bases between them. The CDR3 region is CASSPSRASNTGELFF. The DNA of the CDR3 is TGTGCCAGCAGTCCCTCCAGGGCATCGAACACCGGGGAGCTGTTTTTT.

CDR3 coding DNA: TGTGCCAGCAGACCTACCGTCGGAGCCTACGAGCAGTACTTC. It yields the protein CASRPTVGAYEQYF. The chain recombines TRBV28 with TRBJ2-7; D uncertain. CDR1 and CDR2 (germline): MDHEN, SYDVKM. CDR3 length: 14 amino acids. The V gene lost 6 bases and the J gene lost 2 bases, with 14 bases spanning the gap.

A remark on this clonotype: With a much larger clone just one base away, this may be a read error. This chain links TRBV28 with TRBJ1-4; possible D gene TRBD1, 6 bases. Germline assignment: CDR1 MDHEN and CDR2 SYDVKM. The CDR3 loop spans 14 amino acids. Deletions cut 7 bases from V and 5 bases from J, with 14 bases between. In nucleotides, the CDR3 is TGTGCCAGCAACCACGGACAGTTAAATGAAAAACTGTTTTTT. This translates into CASNHGQLNEKLFF.

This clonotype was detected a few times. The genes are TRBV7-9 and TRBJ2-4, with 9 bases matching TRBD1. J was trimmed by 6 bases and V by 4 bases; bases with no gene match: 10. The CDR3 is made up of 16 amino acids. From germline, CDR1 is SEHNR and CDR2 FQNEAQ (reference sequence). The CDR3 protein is CASSSTGTGNGNIQYF. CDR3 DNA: TGTGCCAGCAGCTCAACCGGGACAGGGAACGGAAACATTCAGTACTTC.

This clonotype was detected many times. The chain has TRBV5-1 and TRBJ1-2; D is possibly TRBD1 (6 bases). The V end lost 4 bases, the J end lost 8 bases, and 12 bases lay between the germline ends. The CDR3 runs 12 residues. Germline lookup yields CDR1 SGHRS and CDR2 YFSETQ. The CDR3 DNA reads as TGCGCCAGCAGCGTGATGGGACACGGCTACACCTTC. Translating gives CASSVMGHGYTF.

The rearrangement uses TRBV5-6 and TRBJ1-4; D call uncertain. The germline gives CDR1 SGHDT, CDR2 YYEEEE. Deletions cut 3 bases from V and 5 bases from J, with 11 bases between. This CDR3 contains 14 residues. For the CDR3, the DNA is TGTGCCAGCAGCTCTATGCGGCTGAATGAAAAACTGTTTTTT. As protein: CASSSMRLNEKLFF.

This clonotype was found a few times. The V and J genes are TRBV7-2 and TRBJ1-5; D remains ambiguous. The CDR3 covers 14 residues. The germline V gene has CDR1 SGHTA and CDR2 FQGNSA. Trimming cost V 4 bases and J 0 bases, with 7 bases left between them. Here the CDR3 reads CASSSRYSNQPQHF. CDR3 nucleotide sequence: TGTGCCAGCAGCTCGCGCTATAGCAATCAGCCCCAGCATTTT.

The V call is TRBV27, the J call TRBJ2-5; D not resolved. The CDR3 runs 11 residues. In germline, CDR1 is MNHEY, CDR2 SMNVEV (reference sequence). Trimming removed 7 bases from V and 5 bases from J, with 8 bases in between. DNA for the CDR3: TGTGCCAGCAAAGGGTCTGAGACCCAGTACTTC. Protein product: CASKGSETQYF.

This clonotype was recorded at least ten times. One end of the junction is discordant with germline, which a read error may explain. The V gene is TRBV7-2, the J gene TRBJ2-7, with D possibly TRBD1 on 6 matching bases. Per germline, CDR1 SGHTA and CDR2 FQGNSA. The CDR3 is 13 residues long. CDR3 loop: CASSLNRDYEQYF. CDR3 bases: TGCGCCAGCAGCTTGAACAGGGACTACGAGCAGTACTTC.

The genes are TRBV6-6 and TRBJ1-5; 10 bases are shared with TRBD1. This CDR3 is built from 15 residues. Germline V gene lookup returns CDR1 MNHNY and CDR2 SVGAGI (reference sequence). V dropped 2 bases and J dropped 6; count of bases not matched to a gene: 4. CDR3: CASSYVGQGGQPQHF. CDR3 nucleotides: TGTGCCAGCAGTTACGTAGGACAGGGGGGTCAGCCCCAGCATTTT.

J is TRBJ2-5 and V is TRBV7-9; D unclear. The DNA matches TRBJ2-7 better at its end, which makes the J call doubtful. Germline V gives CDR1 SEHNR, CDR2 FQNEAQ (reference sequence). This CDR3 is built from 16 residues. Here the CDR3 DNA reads TGTGCCAGCGAACCCGATATTGGGGTTACCCCCTACGAGCAGTACTTC. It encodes CASEPDIGVTPYEQYF.

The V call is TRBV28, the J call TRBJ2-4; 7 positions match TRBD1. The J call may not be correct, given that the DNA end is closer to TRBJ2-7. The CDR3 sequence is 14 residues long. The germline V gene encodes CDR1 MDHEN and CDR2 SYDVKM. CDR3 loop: CASSLWTGNSEQYF. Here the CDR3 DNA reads TGTGCCAGCAGTTTATGGACAGGGAATTCCGAGCAGTACTTC.

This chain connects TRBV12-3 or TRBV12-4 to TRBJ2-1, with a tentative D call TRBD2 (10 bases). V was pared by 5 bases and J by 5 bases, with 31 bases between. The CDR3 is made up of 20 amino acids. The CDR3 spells CASSLSGGGLYRGHHNEQFF. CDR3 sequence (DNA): TGTGCCAGCAGTCTCAGCGGGGGGGGGCTCTACAGGGGGCACCACAATGAGCAGTTCTTC.

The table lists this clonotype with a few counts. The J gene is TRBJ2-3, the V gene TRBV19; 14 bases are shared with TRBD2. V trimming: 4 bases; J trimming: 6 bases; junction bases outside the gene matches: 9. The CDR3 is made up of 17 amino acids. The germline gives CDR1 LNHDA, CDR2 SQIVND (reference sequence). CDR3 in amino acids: CASSRSPGLAGEDTQYF. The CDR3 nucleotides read TGTGCCAGTAGTAGAAGTCCGGGACTAGCGGGGGAGGATACGCAGTATTTT.

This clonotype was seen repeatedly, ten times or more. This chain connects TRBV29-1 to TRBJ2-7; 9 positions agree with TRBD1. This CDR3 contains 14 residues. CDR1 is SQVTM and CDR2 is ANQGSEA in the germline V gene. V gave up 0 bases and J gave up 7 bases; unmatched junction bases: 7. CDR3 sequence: CSVEDLQGAEEQYF. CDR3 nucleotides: TGCAGCGTTGAAGATTTACAGGGGGCTGAAGAGCAGTACTTC.